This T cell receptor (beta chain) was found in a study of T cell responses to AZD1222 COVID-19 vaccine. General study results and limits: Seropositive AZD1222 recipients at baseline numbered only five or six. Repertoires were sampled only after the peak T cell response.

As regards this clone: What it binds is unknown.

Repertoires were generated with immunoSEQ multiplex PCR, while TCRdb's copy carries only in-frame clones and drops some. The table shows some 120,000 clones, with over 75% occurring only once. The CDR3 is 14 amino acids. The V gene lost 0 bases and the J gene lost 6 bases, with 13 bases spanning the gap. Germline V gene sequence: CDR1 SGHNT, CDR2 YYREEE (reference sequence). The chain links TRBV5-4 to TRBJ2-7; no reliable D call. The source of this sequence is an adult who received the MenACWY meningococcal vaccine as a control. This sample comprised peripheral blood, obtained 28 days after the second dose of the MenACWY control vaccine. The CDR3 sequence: CASSLEARVGEQYF. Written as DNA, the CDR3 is TGTGCCAGCAGCTTGGAGGCTAGGGTTGGCGAGCAGTACTTC.